The present entry profiles one T cell receptor beta chain with its context. Its cognate antigen is unknown. The CDR3 is made up of 14 amino acids. MiXCR, run by TCRdb on the 5' RACE reads, gives a single entry per CDR3 protein. Among approximately 550,000 distinct CDR3 sequences, more than 9.5% were seen once, and the ten largest hold approximately 7%. The data are from a study of CD8 T cells in ankylosing spondylitis. The study, taken as a whole, reports: Several highly homologous variants formed a TCR beta motif that appeared characteristic of ankylosing spondylitis blood.

Sequenced sample: blood, either unsorted or a sorted T cell fraction (not recorded which). The sequence derives from a male donor with ankylosing spondylitis. The chain joins TRBV21-1 to TRBJ2-1; TRBD2, the D gene given by the table, was not confirmed from the DNA. TRBV21-1 is a pseudogene locus. The CDR3 sequence is CASSKREAKREQFF. The CDR3 DNA is TGTGCCAGCAGCAAGCGGGAGGCCAAAAGGGAGCAGTTCTTC.